This TCR beta chain was obtained from a study of T cells in Graves' hyperthyroidism and ophthalmopathy (dated by TCRdb to the late 2010s). In terms of the full investigation: Peripheral blood was sampled at the time of initial diagnosis, prior to any treatment. TCR V-J signatures able to tell the groups apart were searched for in a discovery cohort of 100 patients, of whom about 40 had Graves' ophthalmopathy and more than 55 had stable Graves' hyperthyroidism. Whether ophthalmopathy could be predicted prospectively was tested in an independent validation cohort made up of some 20 hyperthyroidism patients plus 17 patients who later progressed to ophthalmopathy. For training and testing, the 95 to 100 patients in the discovery cohort were randomly divided in a 7:3 ratio. In addition, the study compared T-cell repertoires in thyroid tissue and in blood from about 6 Graves' hyperthyroidism patients. Following sampling, methimazole starting at 30 mg daily was given to hyperthyroidism patients, and high-dose intravenous methylprednisolone was given to ophthalmopathy patients. The paper reports TCR Vbeta CDR3 sequencing of 140 or so peripheral blood samples: under 45 ophthalmopathy, fewer than 80 hyperthyroidism and approximately 17 progressor patients. The study at large found these results: In validation, the model predicted progression to ophthalmopathy with roughly 70% sensitivity and roughly 72% specificity, a median of 6.5 months before onset. Sample size was not statistically predetermined, and blinding of investigators to group allocation was not performed. Blood samples also contained most of the expanded thyroid clonotypes (frequency above 0.001), which suggests that blood repertoires may reflect thyroid immune responses. A 13 V-J signature model separated ophthalmopathy from stable hyperthyroidism, with roughly 88% sensitivity and 81.08% specificity in cross-validation and 80%/75% in testing.

The TCR beta CDR3 regions were amplified from the RNA transcripts. For the first round of RT-PCR on the TCR CDR3, the HTBI primer set was used together with the Qiagen OneStep RT-PCR kit. The libraries were constructed in a second round of multiplex PCR and then size-selected and purified. Sequencing of the libraries was done on an Illumina HiSeq2000 using paired-end 100 bp reads. In the paper's pipeline: SOAPnuke was used to process the raw data, throwing out any read that contained adapters or uncalled bases, had a mean Phred below 15, or lacked an exact constant-primer or identifier match. High-quality paired reads were merged with COPE v1.2.5, and unique nucleotide sequences were defined as clonotypes. MiTCR v1.1 was used to align the clonotypes against IMGT TRBV, TRBD and TRBJ reference segments. The analysis included only V-J combinations with a frequency above 0.0001, which together covered roughly 99% of the repertoires. A TCS score was defined as the ratio between F50 (clonal expansion) and ExV (chaos), using BLOSUM62-based TCRdist between CDR3 peptides within each V-J. Welch's t-statistics and random forest reduced 514 V-J features to roughly 13, which were used in a naive Bayes classifier (R e1071). Using fastp at Q25 and MiXCR, TCRdb reprocessed the public reads and kept productive beta chains. CDR3 protein sequences are deduplicated, and each keeps its most common genes and DNA. The V and J calls and clone size are TCRdb's, not the authors'. Present in this sample are under 750,000 distinct CDR3 sequences, under 20% of which were seen just once. Around 17% of the sample comes from the top ten.

Hyperthyroidism patients were aged 18 to 65 years and newly diagnosed, with disease duration of less than 2 months. The study excluded patients with uncontrolled infections, other autoimmune diseases, pregnancy or lactation. Diagnoses were established on the basis of clinical symptoms, serum thyroxine and TRAb, thyroid ultrasound, and orbital computed tomography. For progressor patients, blood was drawn at the first diagnosis of hyperthyroidism, before any ophthalmopathy symptoms had appeared. PBMCs were separated from 10 ml of fresh peripheral blood using Ficoll-Paque density gradient centrifugation. Progressor patients were first diagnosed with Graves' hyperthyroidism and then developed ophthalmopathy during follow-up. Trizol reagent was used to extract total RNA, and RNA quality was then checked on an Agilent 2100 Bioanalyzer. There are many counts of this clonotype. Its target antigen remains unknown. No much larger clone exists at a distance of one base, and base qualities are not known.

The CDR3 starts with the cysteine, ends with the phenylalanine, and has 11 residues. Here the CDR3 DNA is all that survives: 33 bases in frame from base 1. CDR1 and CDR2 are drawn from the germline V gene: MNHEY, SVGAGI. V is shortened by 2 bases, J by 7 bases, and the region joining them spans 5 bases. The sample taken for sequencing was blood. The receptor chain draws on TRBV6-5 and TRBJ1-1, with the D gene not clear enough to name. This clonotype originated in a woman aged 50 to 60 with Graves' hyperthyroidism that later progressed to Graves' ophthalmopathy. The nucleotide sequence is given as TGTGCCAGCAGTTACCTGGATGAAGCTTTCTTT. Its translation reads: CASSYLDEAFF.